Given below is one TCR beta chain in context. This clonotype was counted many times. Its antigen is still unknown. No base quality values were provided; no much bigger clone lies one nucleotide off. The sample originates from a study of T cells in Graves' hyperthyroidism and ophthalmopathy (dated 2019 in TCRdb). Concerning the study at large: Peripheral blood was sampled at the time of initial diagnosis, prior to any treatment. To identify TCR V-J signatures that set the groups apart, the researchers used a discovery cohort of 100 or so patients, made up of 43 with Graves' ophthalmopathy and about 60 with stable Graves' hyperthyroidism. Prospective prediction of ophthalmopathy was tested in an independent validation cohort consisting of some 18 hyperthyroidism patients and 15 to 17 patients who later progressed to ophthalmopathy. The 90 to 100 discovery patients were randomly divided into training and test sets at a 7:3 ratio. In about 6 Graves' hyperthyroidism patients, the study also compared T-cell repertoires from thyroid tissue with T-cell repertoires from blood. Once sampling was done, hyperthyroidism patients were given methimazole at a starting dose of 30 mg daily, whereas ophthalmopathy patients were given high-dose intravenous methylprednisolone. According to the paper, TCR Vbeta CDR3 sequencing was carried out on 120 to 150 peripheral blood samples, which came from some 41 ophthalmopathy, around 74 hyperthyroidism and approximately 17 progressor patients. What the research found in general, with its limitations: Sample size was not statistically predetermined, and investigators were not blinded to group allocation. Most expanded thyroid clonotypes (frequency above 0.001) were also detected in blood, a finding suggesting that blood repertoires may reflect thyroid immune responses. A model built on a 13 V-J signature distinguished ophthalmopathy from stable hyperthyroidism, reaching about 88% sensitivity and around 81% specificity in cross-validation and 80%/75% in testing. In validation, progression to ophthalmopathy was predicted by the model with approximately 67% sensitivity and under 85% specificity, a median of around 5.9 months before onset.

Amplification of TCR beta CDR3 regions was carried out from RNA transcripts. A first-round RT-PCR of the TCR CDR3 used the HTBI primer set with the Qiagen OneStep RT-PCR kit. Libraries were constructed in a second round of multiplex PCR, after which size selection and purification were performed. Libraries were sequenced paired-end with 100 bp reads on an Illumina HiSeq2000. On the authors' methods: SOAPnuke was used to process the raw data, removing reads that contained adapters or uncalled bases, had a mean Phred below 15, or lacked an exact match to the constant primer or identifier. COPE v1.2.5 was used to merge the high-quality paired reads, and each unique nucleotide sequence was defined as a clonotype. Clonotypes were aligned to IMGT TRBV, TRBD and TRBJ reference segments using MiTCR v1.1. The analysis included only V-J combinations with a frequency above 0.0001, which together covered 99% to 99.2% of the repertoires. The TCS score was defined as the ratio of F50 (clonal expansion) to E x V (chaos), calculated using BLOSUM62-based TCRdist between CDR3 peptides within each V-J. Welch's t-statistics and random forest reduced roughly 530 V-J features to 13, which were used in a naive Bayes classifier (R e1071). TCRdb redid the processing of the public reads, applying fastp at Q25 and MiXCR, and retained in-frame beta chains. CDR3 protein sequences are deduplicated, and each keeps its most common genes and DNA. TCRdb's processing, not the authors', yielded these V and J calls. A total of about 620,000 distinct CDR3 sequences appear in this sample, about 17% of them only once. Of the sample, 3.5% to 4% is held by the ten largest clones.

Graves' hyperthyroidism was defined as stable when no progression to ophthalmopathy occurred over 18 months of follow-up. Hyperthyroidism patients were newly diagnosed, had a disease duration of under 2 months, and were aged 18 to 65 years. Any patient with an uncontrolled infection, another autoimmune disease, pregnancy or lactation was excluded. Diagnoses relied on clinical symptoms, serum thyroxine and TRAb, thyroid ultrasound and orbital computed tomography. PBMCs were separated from 7.5 to 10 ml of fresh peripheral blood using Ficoll-Paque density gradient centrifugation. Trizol reagent was used to extract total RNA, and RNA quality was then checked on an Agilent 2100 Bioanalyzer. The V end gives up 0 bases and the J end 4 bases, leaving 14 bases in the junction not matched to a gene. CDR1 SGHAT and CDR2 FQNNGV were looked up in the germline V gene. Including the terminal cysteine and phenylalanine, the CDR3 comprises 18 residues. Of the read, only the CDR3 DNA is kept; its 54 bases are in frame from base 1.

Input material: blood. This TCR was recovered from a woman in her twenties or thirties with Graves' hyperthyroidism. The chain couples TRBV11-2 to TRBJ2-5, with 7 junctional bases fitting TRBD2. The CDR3 protein sequence reads: CASSLDPVGGPSGETQYF. The DNA is as follows: TGTGCCAGCAGCTTAGATCCGGTGGGAGGGCCCTCGGGAGAGACCCAGTACTTC.